Many counts were recorded for the clone carrying this TCR beta chain. Its antigen remains unidentified. Authors of the study amplified TCR beta CDR3 regions from RNA transcripts. Researchers ran a first-round RT-PCR on the TCR CDR3 using the HTBI primer set. TCRdb redid the calling of the multiplex PCR reads with MiXCR, one entry per CDR3 protein. The sample includes hundreds of thousands of distinct CDR3 sequences, around 15% seen only once; the top ten take 9.5% to 15%. The CDR3 spans 16 residues. Trimming took 1 base from V and 9 from J, leaving 19 bases between them. Germline V gene data show CDR1 as LGHDT and CDR2 as YNNKEL (reference sequence). Clinical Activity Scores of at least 3, NOSPECS grades of at least 4 and durations under 3 months characterized ophthalmopathy patients. The sample is drawn from a study of T cells in Graves' hyperthyroidism and ophthalmopathy. Study-wide results and caveats: Ophthalmopathy was distinguished from stable hyperthyroidism by 13 V-J signatures. Most clonotypes expanded in thyroid above 0.001 were likewise present in blood.

Sample: blood. The source is a woman in her fifties or sixties with Graves' ophthalmopathy. The rearrangement joins TRBV3-1 to TRBJ1-5; possibly TRBD1 for D (5 bases). The CDR3 protein is CASSQGAGPLMGPQHF. In nucleotides, the CDR3 is TGTGCCAGCAGCCAAGGGGCAGGGCCCTTGATGGGGCCCCAGCATTTT.